This T cell receptor beta chain was obtained from a study of T-cell memory formation after mild COVID-19. Study outcomes and limitations: Cross-reactive memory appears to have joined, as suggested by some responding clones showing up in pre-infection memory. Contracting CD4+ clones were located mainly in CM and EM, and CD8+ clones in EMRA. Clones that got smaller from day 15 to 85 had even CD4/CD8, while clones growing later tipped toward CD4+.

The authors produced TCR alpha and TCR beta cDNA libraries with sample barcodes and UMIs by 5'RACE using constant-segment primers. Via MiXCR, TCRdb re-called the 5' RACE reads, giving one row per CDR3 protein. The repertoire holds approximately 150,000 distinct CDR3 sequences, with about 6.1% as singletons. This clonotype was picked up many times. What it binds is unknown. Sequenced: PBMCs or a T cell subset sorted from them (not recorded which). The TCR was taken from an adult woman who had mild COVID-19 (a few samples of this study predate the infection). Cell type and time point are not known.

CDR3 protein: CASRIAHSGLDIQYF. DNA of the CDR3: TGTGCCAGCAGGATAGCACACAGTGGACTGGACATTCAGTACTTC. The chain combines TRBV12-3 or TRBV12-4 with TRBJ2-4; D may be TRBD2 (5 bases). The CDR3 length is 15 residues. V was clipped by 6 bases and J by 8 bases, with 20 bases between them.